This paragraph reports one T cell receptor beta chain. Source study methods: Amplification with reference gene primers provided the estimates of nucleated cell counts. Assay used: immunoSEQ multiplex PCR; TCRdb lists only in-frame clones, some missing. Clonal size and the V and J genes are those of that table, whereas D and trimming came from the DNA. The sample shows a few hundred thousand clones, 70% to 90% of them seen only once. This CDR3 spans 14 amino acids. Trimming at V came to 5 bases and at J to 6 bases, leaving 8 bases not matched to a gene. Germline V CDR1 and CDR2: SEHNR, FQNEAQ (reference sequence). The sample comes from a study of blood T cell repertoires in COVID-19. About the study: The United States, Italy and Spain supplied acute and convalescent COVID-19 samples. T cells, B-cell-depleted T cells, or PBMCs provided the cDNA or gDNA that served as material.

This chain uses TRBV7-9 with TRBJ2-7, with 9 bases aligning to TRBD2. The receptor comes from a man aged 18 to 29 with COVID-19, enrolled during active disease. The sequenced sample consisted of peripheral blood. The DNA of the CDR3 is TGTGCCAGCAGCGACACGGGACTAGCTACCGAGCAGTACTTC. Translated: CASSDTGLATEQYF. The full variable domain, its missing parts supplied by reference TRBV7-9 and TRBJ2-7, is DTGVSQNPRHKITKRGQNVTFRCDPISEHNRLYWYRQTLGQGPEFLTYFQNEAQLEKSRLLSDRFSAERPKGSFSTLEIQRTEQGDSAMYLCASSDTGLATEQYFGPGTRLTVT.